This record concerns one T cell receptor (beta chain) sequence. Its target antigen remains unknown. Nothing much larger sits one base from this clone, and base qualities are not available. Ficoll-Paque density gradient centrifugation was used to isolate PBMCs. This specimen belongs to a study of T-cell memory formation after mild COVID-19 (dated by TCRdb to the early 2020s). Some background on the complete study: Most TCR sequence clusters were specific to one of the two donors. Two young, previously healthy adult volunteers, one female and one male, were included in the cohort. In a couple of donors, T-cell clones that expanded and contracted after mild COVID-19 were tracked by sequencing TCRalpha and TCRbeta repertoires over time.

From the germline V gene, CDR1 is SGHTA and CDR2 is FQGNSA. A distance of 17 bases separates the germline ends of V and J, which lose 1 base and 7 bases respectively. From cysteine to phenylalanine, the CDR3 is 15 amino acids long. Just the 45-base CDR3 DNA is kept, in frame starting at base 1. For sequencing, an Illumina NovaSeq 6000 was employed. Using 5'RACE with constant-segment primers, TCRalpha and TCRbeta cDNA libraries were constructed, with sample barcodes and unique molecular identifiers added in the process. Trizol reagent was used to extract RNA from every sample. Library amplification was performed in two PCR steps, and a second sample barcode and Illumina TruSeq adapters were introduced in the second step. Sequencing of the libraries was done on an Illumina NovaSeq, producing 2 x 150 bp paired-end reads. As for the authors' bioinformatics: With migec v1.2.7, reads were demultiplexed and then collapsed into UMI-guided consensus sequences. Using mixcr v2.1.11, UMI consensuses were aligned to TRA and TRB V and J templates and then assembled into clonotypes. A clonotype was counted as expanded or contracted only if both edgeR and NoisET called the change significant, with noise models trained on biological replicates. For edgeR calls, the cutoffs were a false discovery rate-adjusted p below 0.01 and a log2 fold-change threshold of 1. PCA with hierarchical clustering of max-normalized trajectories of the 1000 most abundant clonotypes was used as exploratory dynamics analysis. Separately sequenced CD4+ and CD8+ repertoires were used to assign a CD4 or CD8 phenotype to each responding clone. TCRdb reprocessed the public reads (quality trimming at Q25 with fastp, clone calling with MiXCR) and kept in-frame beta chains. Each CDR3 protein gets just one entry, which takes the most common genes and DNA from the rows behind it. TCRdb, not the original authors, processed these V and J calls. Counted in this sample were some 350,000 distinct CDR3 sequences; over 10% of them appeared once. The ten biggest clones cover about 22% of the sample.

The paper's findings and limits, for the study overall: SARS-CoV-2 specificity of the second-wave clones peaking on day 37 was not confirmed. Contracting CD4+ clones appeared mostly in the CM and EM memory subsets, whereas CD8+ clones were enriched in EMRA. Only two mild cases were covered in the study, and larger cohorts including severe cases with pre-infection samples were considered necessary. Clones that contracted from day 15 to 85 showed balanced CD4/CD8 phenotypes, whereas a second wave of clones that expanded from day 15 to 37 leaned towards CD4+. Some responding clones were found in pre-infection memory, which suggests that pre-existing cross-reactive memory T cells took part in the SARS-CoV-2 response.

The sequenced sample was PBMCs or a T cell subset sorted from them (not recorded which). This sequence was found in a man aged 18 to 30 who had mild COVID-19 (a few samples of this study predate the infection). The sample titles of this study are shuffled in the database, so cell type and time point are left out; the donor was told from shared clones. Recombination joined TRBV7-2 with TRBJ2-7, with the D assignment possibly TRBD1 or TRBD2, given 5 matching bases for each. CDR3 reads: CASSLESGTLTEQYF. The sequenced DNA: TGTGCCAGCAGCTTAGAGTCAGGGACCCTGACGGAGCAGTACTTC.